These 27 T cell receptor beta chains share one sample of origin, sequenced in a study of T cells after yellow fever vaccination. One entry per CDR3 protein, called by TCRdb with MiXCR from the 5' RACE reads. The sample shows around 500,000 distinct CDR3 sequences, just over 20% of them seen only once. The sequencing used PBMCs, collected about 20 days after the first yellow fever vaccination. These receptors all come from a man younger than 35 who received the YFV17D yellow fever vaccine.

V is TRBV12-3 or TRBV12-4 and J is TRBJ2-1, with D perhaps TRBD1 or TRBD2 (5 bases each). V lost 7 bases and J 5 bases, leaving 6 bases between the germline ends. The CDR3 is 11 residues long. The CDR3 sequence is CASMGDNEQFF. Written as DNA, the CDR3 is TGTGCCAGCATGGGGGACAATGAGCAGTTCTTC.

V usage is TRBV18 and J usage is TRBJ1-2; 12 bases map to TRBD1. This CDR3 comprises 14 residues. Trimming removed 3 bases from V and 7 bases from J; junction bases left unmatched: 3. Germline V CDR1 and CDR2: KGHSH, LQKENI. CDR3 residues: CASSPGTGGFGYTF. CDR3 bases: TGTGCCAGCTCACCCGGGACAGGGGGCTTTGGCTACACCTTC.

The chain is built from TRBV7-2 and TRBJ2-7; D gene unclear. This CDR3 has 14 amino acids. The germline gives CDR1 SGHTA, CDR2 FQGNSA. V lost 1 base and J 2 bases, leaving 9 bases between the germline ends. CDR3 sequence reads: CASSLVSRAYEQYV. The CDR3, as DNA: TGTGCCAGCAGCTTAGTATCCAGAGCCTACGAGCAGTACGTC.

The chain is built from TRBV7-9 and TRBJ2-7; no firm D call. V was pared by 4 bases and J by 6 bases, with 10 bases between. The length of the CDR3 is 12 residues. CDR1 and CDR2 (germline): SEHNR, FQNEAQ (reference sequence). CDR3 sequence: CASSSDLLEQYV. The CDR3 nucleotides read TGTGCCAGCAGCTCGGATCTTCTCGAGCAGTACGTC.

The rearrangement joins TRBV10-3 to TRBJ2-1, with D tentatively TRBD1 (5 bases). V lost 7 bases to trimming and J lost 4 bases, with 8 bases between them. Looked up from germline, CDR1 is ENHRY and CDR2 is SYGVKD. The CDR3 contains 12 residues. The chain's CDR3 is CAITDSYNEQFF. CDR3 nucleotide sequence: TGTGCCATCACCGACAGTTACAATGAGCAGTTCTTC.

The rearrangement uses TRBV7-6 and TRBJ2-7; D may correspond to TRBD1 or TRBD2 (5 bases each). Germline loops: CDR1 SGHVS, CDR2 FNYEAQ. The V end lost 1 base, the J end lost 4 bases, and 11 bases lay between the germline ends. There are 14 residues in the CDR3. DNA for the CDR3: TGTGCCAGCAGCTTAGATGGGGACCTGTACGAGCAGTACGTC. Protein: CASSLDGDLYEQYV.

This clonotype has more than one count but fewer than ten. V gene TRBV19 combines with J gene TRBJ1-5; D is possibly TRBD1 (5 bases). The V gene lost 7 bases and the J gene lost 2 bases, with 15 bases spanning the gap. The CDR3 totals 15 residues. Germline CDR1 LNHDA, CDR2 SQIVND (reference sequence). The CDR3 protein is CASNIRGNGNQPQHF. The CDR3 DNA reads TGTGCCAGTAATATCCGGGGGAATGGCAATCAGCCCCAGCATTTT.

The chain employs TRBV4-1 and TRBJ1-1; D is unclear. Trimming left V 4 bases short and J 8 bases short, with 20 bases between. The CDR3 has 15 residues. The germline V gene has CDR1 MGHRA and CDR2 YSYEKL. The CDR3 region has the DNA TGCGCCAGCAGCCGATCCCCGAGCGGCGAAGCCGAAGCTTTCTTT. Its protein is CASSRSPSGEAEAFF.

As DNA, the CDR3 is TGTGCCAGCAGCTTGGGCCCGCAGGGGGAAGAGACCCAGTACTTC. This gives the protein CASSLGPQGEETQYF. The chain combines TRBV13 with TRBJ2-5, with 7 nucleotides matching TRBD1. Germline V gene sequence: CDR1 PRHDT, CDR2 FYEKMQ (reference sequence). V was pared by 3 bases and J by 3 bases, with 7 bases of the junction left unmatched. The CDR3 covers 15 residues.

This clonotype has just a few counts. The chain combines TRBV20-1 with TRBJ2-7; D uncertain. Germline V CDR1 and CDR2: DFQATT, SNEGSKA (reference sequence). The CDR3 is made up of 14 amino acids. Deletions cut 6 bases from V and 3 bases from J, with 18 bases between. This CDR3 reads CSATPDPILYEQYF. For the CDR3, the DNA is TGCAGTGCCACCCCGGACCCTATACTCTACGAGCAGTACTTC.

CDR3 residues: CSSLHNLETQYF. In DNA form, the CDR3 reads TGCAGCTCTCTTCACAACTTAGAGACCCAGTACTTC. The rearrangement joins TRBV29-1 to TRBJ2-5, with unresolved D. This CDR3 has 12 amino acids. V lost 8 bases and J lost 4, with 14 bases in between. Per the germline V gene, CDR1 is SQVTM and CDR2 is ANQGSEA.

The rearrangement links TRBV3-1 to TRBJ2-5, with a possible D match to TRBD1 (7 bases). V dropped 5 bases and J dropped 10 bases, with 29 bases sitting between them. CDR1 and CDR2 (germline): LGHDT, YNNKEL (reference sequence). The CDR3 covers 17 residues. This chain's CDR3 is CASSSRPGTEESGSQYF. The CDR3 DNA reads TGTGCCAGCAGCTCCCGACCCGGGACAGAGGAGTCCGGGAGCCAGTACTTC.

This chain uses TRBV5-1 with TRBJ2-3; TRBD2 agrees at 9 bases. The CDR3 runs to 17 residues. Germline loops: CDR1 SGHRS, CDR2 YFSETQ. The ends lost 0 bases at V and 2 bases at J; junction bases unmatched: 7. For the CDR3, the DNA is TGCGCCAGCAGCTTGGGAGCTAGCGGGGATACCACAGATACGCAGTATTTT. Translation gives CASSLGASGDTTDTQYF.

The rearrangement links TRBV27 to TRBJ1-1; D perhaps matches TRBD1 (5 bases). CDR3 length: 15 residues. The V end was cut by 7 bases, the J end by 5 bases, with 20 bases between. Germline assignment: CDR1 MNHEY and CDR2 SMNVEV (reference sequence). The DNA for the CDR3 is TGTGCCAGCAATCCGTGGCAGGGAAAGCTGACTGAAGCTTTCTTT. Protein product: CASNPWQGKLTEAFF.

This chain connects TRBV25-1 to TRBJ1-1, with a tentative D call TRBD1 (6 bases). V was cut by 3 bases and J by 3 bases, with 11 bases left in between. Germline V gene data show CDR1 as MGHDK and CDR2 as SYGVNS. The CDR3 is 14 amino acids. The CDR3 nucleotides read TGTGCCAGCAGTGATCTCAGGGGAGACACTGAAGCTTTCTTT. Protein product: CASSDLRGDTEAFF.

This clonotype has more than one count but fewer than ten. This chain joins TRBV27 and TRBJ2-7, with TRBD1 matching 7 bases. With 7 bases clipped from V and 3 bases from J, the junction kept 12 bases outside the gene matches. Germline-derived CDR1 and CDR2 are MNHEY and SMNVEV (reference sequence). The CDR3 length is 15 residues. The CDR3 here is CASMIRGPDRYEQYF. As DNA, the CDR3 is TGTGCCAGCATGATAAGGGGGCCGGACCGCTACGAGCAGTACTTC.

A few counts support this clonotype. The genes are TRBV10-3 and TRBJ1-2; no definite D call. Germline V lookup: CDR1 ENHRY, CDR2 SYGVKD. The CDR3 loop spans 15 amino acids. V dropped 4 bases and J dropped 0 bases, with 12 bases sitting between them. This chain's CDR3 is CAISVEGKPNYGYTF. CDR3 nucleotides: TGTGCCATCAGTGTGGAAGGAAAGCCTAACTATGGCTACACCTTC.

The J gene is TRBJ2-1, the V gene TRBV18, with a tentative D call TRBD1 (6 bases). Per germline, CDR1 KGHSH and CDR2 LQKENI. The CDR3 runs to 13 residues. V was cut by 4 bases and J by 8 bases, with 12 bases left in between. DNA for the CDR3: TGTGCCAGCTCACGGCAGGGGACGGATGAGCAGTTCTTC. It translates to CASSRQGTDEQFF.

This clonotype was seen more than once but under ten times. This chain links TRBV5-6 with TRBJ1-1, with D unresolved. The CDR3 loop spans 13 amino acids. Trimming shortened V by 0 bases and J by 10 bases, and 13 bases separated the two germline ends. Germline lookup yields CDR1 SGHDT and CDR2 YYEEEE. The CDR3 coding sequence is TGTGCCAGCAGCTTGGGCGGAAGGCCCCTAGCTTTCTTT. Amino acids: CASSLGGRPLAFF.

This clonotype was recorded once. V and J are TRBV6-1 and TRBJ1-5; a possible D gene is TRBD1 (6 bases). Germline lookup yields CDR1 MNHNS and CDR2 SASEGT. The CDR3 consists of 14 residues. The ends were cut back, 6 bases at V and 3 bases at J, with 12 bases in the middle. This CDR3 is CASRSGQLNQPQHF. The CDR3 nucleotides are TGTGCCAGCAGAAGTGGACAGCTCAATCAGCCCCAGCATTTT.

The chain has TRBV30 and TRBJ2-3, with unresolved D. The germline V gene encodes CDR1 GTSNPN and CDR2 SVGIG (reference sequence). This CDR3 comprises 14 residues. V lost 5 bases and J 2 bases, leaving 14 bases between the germline ends. CDR3 bases: TGTGCCTGGGAACCAAGTAGAGCCACAGATACGCAGTATTTT. Translating it yields CAWEPSRATDTQYF.

In this sample, this clonotype turned up a few times. The chain combines TRBV20-1 with TRBJ2-1; 8 bases match TRBD1. The germline V gene encodes CDR1 DFQATT and CDR2 SNEGSKA (reference sequence). The CDR3 spans 15 residues. As DNA, the CDR3 is TGCAGCAACTCGCCGGGGCAGGGGGCGCAGGGTGAGCAGTTCTTC. Protein sequence: CSNSPGQGAQGEQFF.

V and J are TRBV7-2 and TRBJ2-3, with TRBD2 matching 13 bases. J lost 1 base, V lost 4 bases, and 5 bases had no gene match. The CDR3 has 17 amino acids. CDR1 is SGHTA, CDR2 FQGNSA, per germline. The CDR3 spells CASSSSGTSGGTDTQYF. The CDR3 DNA reads TGTGCCAGCAGCTCCTCCGGGACTAGCGGGGGCACAGATACGCAGTATTTT.

As regards this clonotype: A much larger clonotype is one base distant, so this may be a read error. The chain couples TRBV24-1 to TRBJ2-7; the D gene is possibly TRBD1 (6 bases). There are 17 residues in the CDR3. Looked up from germline, CDR1 is KGHDR and CDR2 is SFDVKD. CDR3 bases: TGTGCCACCAGTGATTCCACCTCGAGCCGACAGGCCTACGAGCATTACGTC. Its protein product is CATSDSTSSRQAYEHYV.

The DNA of the CDR3 is TGTGCCAGCAGCCTATATCCGGGACAGGGTTCACCCCTCCACTTT. Protein product: CASSLYPGQGSPLHF. The gene calls are TRBV11-2 and TRBJ1-6; 9 bases align to TRBD1. This CDR3 is 15 amino acids long. V trimming: 5 bases; J trimming: 9 bases; junction bases outside the gene matches: 8. Germline CDR1 and CDR2: SGHAT and FQNNGV.

This chain links TRBV6-2 or TRBV6-3 with TRBJ2-1, with 8 bases aligning to TRBD2. In germline, CDR1 is MNHEY, CDR2 SVGEGT. V lost 5 bases and J lost 8; bases outside the gene matches: 8. This CDR3 spans 14 amino acids. The CDR3 loop is CASSAGLAIDEQFF. The CDR3 DNA sequence: TGTGCCAGCAGTGCCGGACTAGCAATCGATGAGCAGTTCTTC.

V and J are TRBV30 and TRBJ1-1; D perhaps matches TRBD1 (6 bases). CDR1 is GTSNPN, CDR2 SVGIG, per germline (reference sequence). CDR3 length: 12 residues. The V and J ends lost 4 bases and 10 bases respectively, with 16 bases between them. The CDR3 protein is CAWNTGQRGAFF. CDR3 DNA: TGTGCCTGGAACACTGGACAGAGAGGAGCTTTCTTT.